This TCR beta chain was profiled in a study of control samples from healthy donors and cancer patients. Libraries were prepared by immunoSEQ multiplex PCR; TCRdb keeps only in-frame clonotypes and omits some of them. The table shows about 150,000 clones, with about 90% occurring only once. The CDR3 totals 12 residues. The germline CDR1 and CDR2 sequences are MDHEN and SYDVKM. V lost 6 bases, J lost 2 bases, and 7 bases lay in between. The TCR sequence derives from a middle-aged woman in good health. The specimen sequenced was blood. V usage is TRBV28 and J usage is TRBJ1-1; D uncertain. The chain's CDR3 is CASRVFNTEAFF. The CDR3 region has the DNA TGTGCCAGCAGGGTTTTTAACACTGAAGCTTTCTTT. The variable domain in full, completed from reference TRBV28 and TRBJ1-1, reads DVKVTQSSRYLVKRTGEKVFLECVQDMDHENMFWYRQDPGLGLRLIYFSYDVKMKEKGDIPEGYSVSREKKERFSLILESASTNQTSMYLCASRVFNTEAFFGQGTRLTVV.